Here is one T cell receptor beta chain with its context. The sample belongs to a study of control samples from healthy donors and cancer patients. Measured with immunoSEQ multiplex PCR; TCRdb has only the in-frame clones, and not every one. The table includes tens of thousands of clones, 70% to 90% detected once. V was clipped by 3 bases and J by 6 bases, with 15 bases between them. Germline V lookup: CDR1 MNHEY, CDR2 SVGAGI. This CDR3 has 14 residues. V gene TRBV6-5 combines with J gene TRBJ2-7, with D maybe TRBD2 (5 bases). The material sequenced was PBMCs. The receptor was isolated from an older woman with head and neck cancer. The CDR3, as DNA: TGTGCCAGCAGTTATTTAGCCTCCAGCGGCGAGCAGTACTTC. It is translated as CASSYLASSGEQYF.